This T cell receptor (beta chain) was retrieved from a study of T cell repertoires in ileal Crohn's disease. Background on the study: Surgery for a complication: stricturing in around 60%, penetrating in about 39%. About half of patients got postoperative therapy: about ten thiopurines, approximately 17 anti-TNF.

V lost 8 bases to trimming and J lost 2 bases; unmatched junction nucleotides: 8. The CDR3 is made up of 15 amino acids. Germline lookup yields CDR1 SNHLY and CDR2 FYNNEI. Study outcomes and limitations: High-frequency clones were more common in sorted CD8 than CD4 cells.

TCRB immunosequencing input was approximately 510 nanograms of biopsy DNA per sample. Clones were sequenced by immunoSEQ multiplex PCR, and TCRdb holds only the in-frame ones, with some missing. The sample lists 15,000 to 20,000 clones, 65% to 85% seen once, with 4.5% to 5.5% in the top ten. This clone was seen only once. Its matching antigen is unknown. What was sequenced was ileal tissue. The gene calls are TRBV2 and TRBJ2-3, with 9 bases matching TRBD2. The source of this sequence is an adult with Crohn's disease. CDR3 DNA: TGTGCCAGCGGGGGGGCGGGAGGGTTCACAGATACGCAGTATTTT. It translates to CASGGAGGFTDTQYF.